Each of the 8 T cell receptor beta chains below was sequenced from the same sample in a study of blood T cell repertoires in COVID-19. TCRdb keeps only in-frame clones here, not all; method: immunoSEQ multiplex PCR. The profile shows around 250,000 clones, 65% to 90% of them singletons. The material sequenced was PBMCs or T cells enriched from blood (not recorded which). The receptor source for this set is a woman between 50 and 59 years old with acute COVID-19.

The J gene is TRBJ2-7, the V gene TRBV5-1, with a tentative D call TRBD1 (5 bases). Per germline, CDR1 SGHRS and CDR2 YFSETQ. This CDR3 is 13 amino acids long. The V end was cut by 2 bases, the J end by 6 bases, with 12 bases between. This CDR3 reads CASSFDSAREQYF. DNA of the CDR3: TGCGCCAGCAGCTTCGACAGTGCTCGCGAGCAGTACTTC.

This chain connects TRBV19 to TRBJ1-2, with 9 bases matching TRBD1. The CDR3 is made up of 14 amino acids. Germline loops: CDR1 LNHDA, CDR2 SQIVND (reference sequence). The V and J ends lost 4 bases and 5 bases, in that order; junction bases with no gene match: 5. CDR3 sequence: CASSNRDREYGYTF. CDR3 sequence (DNA): TGTGCCAGTAGTAATAGGGACAGGGAGTATGGCTACACCTTC.

The chain employs TRBV27 and TRBJ1-5; a weak D match, TRBD1 (6 bases). CDR1 MNHEY and CDR2 SMNVEV come from the germline V gene (reference sequence). This CDR3 spans 13 amino acids. V lost 6 bases to trimming and J lost 7 bases, with 13 bases between them. The CDR3 DNA follows: TGTGCCAGCAGCAGCACAGGGTACCAGCCCCAGCATTTT. Translating gives CASSSTGYQPQHF.

The chain uses TRBV5-6 and TRBJ1-2, with 8 bases fitting TRBD1. The J segment lost 8 bases and the V segment lost 3 bases, leaving 9 bases of the junction unmatched. CDR3 size: 14 residues. The V gene's germline CDR1 is SGHDT and CDR2 YYEEEE. CDR3 DNA: TGTGCCAGCAGCTCAACTACAGGGGGAGGCGGCTACACCTTC. Translation: CASSSTTGGGGYTF.

The V and J genes are TRBV19 and TRBJ1-5; 9 bases are a match to TRBD1. J was trimmed by 3 bases and V by 5 bases; bases with no gene match: 2. The germline gives CDR1 LNHDA, CDR2 SQIVND (reference sequence). This CDR3 spans 14 amino acids. CDR3 residues: CASSGTGPNQPQHF. The CDR3 DNA follows: TGTGCCAGTAGTGGGACAGGGCCCAATCAGCCCCAGCATTTT.

This chain links TRBV18 with TRBJ2-5, with 8 bases aligning to TRBD2. The CDR3 loop spans 16 amino acids. J lost 4 bases, V lost 2 bases, and 9 bases had no gene match. The germline V gene encodes CDR1 KGHSH and CDR2 LQKENI. CDR3 loop: CASSPWTSSGGETQYF. The DNA of the CDR3 is TGTGCCAGCTCACCATGGACTAGCTCCGGGGGAGAGACCCAGTACTTC.

The DNA for the CDR3 is TGTGCCAGCAGCGTAGGAGGCGACAGGGTGTCCTACAATGAGCAGTTCTTC. As protein: CASSVGGDRVSYNEQFF. J is TRBJ2-1 and V is TRBV9; 7 bases match TRBD1. V shed 0 bases, J shed 1 base, and the junction held 7 bases outside the gene matches. The CDR3 has 17 amino acids. Germline V gene lookup returns CDR1 SGDLS and CDR2 YYNGEE.

The chain couples TRBV9 to TRBJ1-3; weak D call: TRBD1 (5 bases). Trimming took 0 bases from V and 4 from J, leaving 11 bases between them. The CDR3 extends over 15 amino acids. Looked up from germline, CDR1 is SGDLS and CDR2 is YYNGEE. CDR3 sequence: CASSVAGGPGNTIYF. In DNA form, the CDR3 reads TGTGCCAGCAGCGTAGCGGGGGGACCAGGAAACACCATATATTTT.